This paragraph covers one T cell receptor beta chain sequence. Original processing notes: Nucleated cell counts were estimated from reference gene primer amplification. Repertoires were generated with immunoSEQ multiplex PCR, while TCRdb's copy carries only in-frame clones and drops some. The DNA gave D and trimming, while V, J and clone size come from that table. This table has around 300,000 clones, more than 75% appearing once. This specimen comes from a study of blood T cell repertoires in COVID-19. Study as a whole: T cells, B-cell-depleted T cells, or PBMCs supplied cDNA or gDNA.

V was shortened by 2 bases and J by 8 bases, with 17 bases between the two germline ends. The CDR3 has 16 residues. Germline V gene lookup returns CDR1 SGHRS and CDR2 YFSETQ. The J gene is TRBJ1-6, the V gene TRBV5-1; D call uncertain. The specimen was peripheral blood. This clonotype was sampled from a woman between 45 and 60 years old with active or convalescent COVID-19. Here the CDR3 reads CASSFGYTGIDSPLHF. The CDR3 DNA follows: TGCGCCAGCAGCTTTGGGTACACGGGGATCGATTCACCCCTCCACTTT.